This T cell receptor beta chain derives from a study of OX40 agonist ivuxolimab in advanced cancers. This CDR3 contains 17 residues. Germline assignment: CDR1 LNHDA and CDR2 SQIVND (reference sequence). V dropped 6 bases and J dropped 5; count of bases not matched to a gene: 15. The study, taken as a whole, reports: Low normalized clonal expansion also occurred in some nonresponding patients. By week 6 at 0.1 to 3.0 mg/kg, blood CD4+ and CD8+ T cells had expanded clonally. Partly responding patients at 0.1-3.0 mg/kg showed some of the smallest clonal expansion.

The assay was immunoSEQ multiplex PCR, and TCRdb's table has in-frame clones only and misses some. Seen here are roughly 28,000 clones, around 79% observed once, and the top ten hold about 29%. With respect to this clone: The antigen is not known.

Sequences were derived from CD4+ or CD8+ T cells sorted from blood, sampled in a trial of the OX40 agonist ivuxolimab. The chain has TRBV19 and TRBJ2-1; TRBD2 matches 8 bases. The sequence derives from an adult with an advanced solid tumor such as melanoma, head and neck, liver or kidney cancer. The CDR3 sequence: CASSPPEREKGNNEQFF. CDR3 sequence (DNA): TGTGCCAGTAGCCCCCCGGAGCGGGAGAAAGGAAACAATGAGCAGTTCTTC.